Shown below are 2 T cell receptor beta chains from a single sample sequenced in a study of T cells in Graves' hyperthyroidism and ophthalmopathy. The CDR3 regions of TCR beta were amplified from RNA transcripts. Researchers ran a first-round RT-PCR on the TCR CDR3 using the HTBI primer set. MiXCR was run by TCRdb on the multiplex PCR reads, yielding one entry per CDR3 protein. The data show 540,000 or so distinct CDR3 sequences, 15% to 18% seen once. The sequencing input was blood. All receptors come from a woman aged 25 to 39 with Graves' hyperthyroidism.

This clonotype showed up just a few times. J is TRBJ2-6 and V is TRBV4-2, with 7 nucleotides matching TRBD2. CDR1 is LGHNA, CDR2 YNFKEQ, per germline. Trimming took 7 bases from V and 4 from J; bases not matched to a gene: 4. The CDR3 has 14 residues. The CDR3 protein is CASNLAEGANVLTF. In nucleotides, the CDR3 is TGTGCCAGCAATCTAGCGGAAGGGGCCAACGTCCTGACTTTC.

This clonotype occurred many times. The V and J genes are TRBV2 and TRBJ2-4; either TRBD1 or TRBD2 may supply D (7 bases each). The germline V gene has CDR1 SNHLY and CDR2 FYNNEI. Trimming cost V 8 bases and J 8 bases, with 19 bases left between them. The CDR3 extends over 14 amino acids. The CDR3 here is CASGRDRVLDIQYF. The CDR3 bases are TGTGCCAGCGGGAGGGACAGAGTCTTGGACATTCAGTACTTC.